This T cell receptor (beta chain) emerged from a study of blood T cell repertoires in COVID-19. Clones were sequenced by immunoSEQ multiplex PCR, and TCRdb holds only the in-frame ones, with some missing. The data show 310,000 or so clones, about 83% seen once. The source of this sequence is a woman in her fifties or sixties with acute or convalescent COVID-19. Input material: peripheral blood.

As DNA, the CDR3 is TGTGCCAGCAGCTTATGGGGACAGCGCGATGGCTACACCTTC. Its translation is CASSLWGQRDGYTF. The chain couples TRBV13 to TRBJ1-2, with 7 bases identical to TRBD1. Germline V gives CDR1 PRHDT, CDR2 FYEKMQ (reference sequence). The V and J ends lost 2 bases and 6 bases, in that order; junction bases with no gene match: 6. This CDR3 is built from 14 residues.